The source of this T cell receptor beta chain is a study of beta chain features in type 1 diabetes. Looking at the study overall: The number of sorted cells examined across all samples was some 100 million. Study-level results: The naive, central memory and Treg TCRB repertoires looked more alike in patients than they did in healthy donors. Any HLA-type effect on TCRB rearrangement remained unresolved here. Cells with high TCR expression could be over-represented when cDNA is sequenced.

Expressed TCRB transcripts were sequenced because the entire RNA isolate underwent reverse transcription. The assay was immunoSEQ multiplex PCR, and TCRdb's table has in-frame clones only and misses some. The table includes just over 600,000 clones, about a sixth detected once. Trimming shortened V by 0 bases and J by 0 bases, and 1 base separated the two germline ends. The CDR3 loop spans 13 amino acids. Germline loops: CDR1 SGHNT, CDR2 YYREEE (reference sequence). Remarks on this clone: The antigen is undetermined.

V gene TRBV5-4 combines with J gene TRBJ1-5; no definite D call. The sample was naive CD4+ T cells from blood. This TCR derives from a man aged 18 to 29 in good health. Here the CDR3 DNA reads TGTGCCAGCAGCTTGGGTAGCAATCAGCCCCAGCATTTT. Translation gives CASSLGSNQPQHF.